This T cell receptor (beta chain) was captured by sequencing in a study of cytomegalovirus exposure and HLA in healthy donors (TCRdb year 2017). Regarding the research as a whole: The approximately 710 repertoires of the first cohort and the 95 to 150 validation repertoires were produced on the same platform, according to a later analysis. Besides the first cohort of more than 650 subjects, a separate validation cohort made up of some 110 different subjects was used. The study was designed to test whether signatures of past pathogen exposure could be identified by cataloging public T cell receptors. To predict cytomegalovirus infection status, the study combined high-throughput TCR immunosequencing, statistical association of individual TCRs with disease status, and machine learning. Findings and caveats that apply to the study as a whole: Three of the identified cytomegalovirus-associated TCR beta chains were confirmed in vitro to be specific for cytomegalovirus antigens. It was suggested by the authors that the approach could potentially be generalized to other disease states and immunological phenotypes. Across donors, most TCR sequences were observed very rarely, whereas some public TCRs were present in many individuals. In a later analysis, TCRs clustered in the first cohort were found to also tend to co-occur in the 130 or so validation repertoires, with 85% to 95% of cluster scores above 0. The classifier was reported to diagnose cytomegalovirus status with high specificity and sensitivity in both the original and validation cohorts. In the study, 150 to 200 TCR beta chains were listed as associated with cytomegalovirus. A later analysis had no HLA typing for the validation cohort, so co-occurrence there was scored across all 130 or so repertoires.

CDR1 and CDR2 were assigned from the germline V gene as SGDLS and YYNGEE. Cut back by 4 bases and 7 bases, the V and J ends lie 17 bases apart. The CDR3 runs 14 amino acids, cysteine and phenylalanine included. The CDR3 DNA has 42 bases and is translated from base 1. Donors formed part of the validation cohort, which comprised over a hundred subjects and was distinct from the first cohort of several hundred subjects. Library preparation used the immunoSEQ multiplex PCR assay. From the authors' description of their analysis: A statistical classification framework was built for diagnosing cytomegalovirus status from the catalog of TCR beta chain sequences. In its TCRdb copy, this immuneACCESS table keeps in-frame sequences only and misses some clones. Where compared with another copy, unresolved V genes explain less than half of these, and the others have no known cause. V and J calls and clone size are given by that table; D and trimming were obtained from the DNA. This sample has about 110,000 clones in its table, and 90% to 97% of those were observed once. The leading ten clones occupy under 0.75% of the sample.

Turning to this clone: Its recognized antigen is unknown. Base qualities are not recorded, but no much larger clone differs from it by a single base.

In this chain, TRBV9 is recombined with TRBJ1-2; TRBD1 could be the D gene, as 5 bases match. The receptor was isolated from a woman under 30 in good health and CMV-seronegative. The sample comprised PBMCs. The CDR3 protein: CASSSQGERVGYTF. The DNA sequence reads TGTGCCAGCAGCTCCCAAGGGGAAAGAGTTGGCTACACCTTC.